This section outlines one TCR beta chain sequence together with its context. Clones were sequenced by immunoSEQ multiplex PCR, and TCRdb holds only the in-frame ones, with some missing. The data contain millions of clones, 85% to 95% of them singletons. The data were taken from a study of shared clonotypes between healthy human individuals. The CDR3 runs to 17 residues. Trimming stripped 3 bases from V and 2 bases from J, with 14 bases between. CDR1 is MNHEY, CDR2 SMNVEV, per germline (reference sequence). The gene calls are TRBV27 and TRBJ1-6; unclear D gene. The clonotype was recovered from a man aged 18 to 30 in good health. Sequences were obtained from naive CD4+ T cells sorted from blood. Subset of the sample: CD45RA+ positively selected. CDR3 in DNA: TGTGCCAGCAGTTTCGCGGCGGCTAGGACCTATAATTCACCCCTCCACTTT. It encodes CASSFAAARTYNSPLHF.